Presented here are 9 T cell receptor beta chains from one specimen sequenced in a study of T cell repertoires in cytomegalovirus infection. MiXCR, run by TCRdb on the reads, gives a single entry per CDR3 protein. The table has roughly 230,000 distinct CDR3 sequences, more than 9% seen once. Source material: PBMCs. The receptors were sampled from a human donor in good health (CMV status not recorded). Some clones in this sample may be carry-over from other donors' samples.

This clonotype was observed many times. The rearrangement links TRBV6-1 to TRBJ2-1; 16 bases line up with TRBD2. The CDR3 totals 16 residues. In germline, CDR1 is MNHNS, CDR2 SASEGT. V shed 0 bases and J 10 bases; nucleotides not matched to a gene: 3. The CDR3 spells CASSEAGGLAGGEQFF. Here the CDR3 DNA reads TGTGCCAGCAGTGAAGCGGGGGGACTAGCGGGAGGGGAGCAGTTCTTC.

V gene TRBV19 combines with J gene TRBJ2-5; TRBD1 agrees at 12 bases. Germline CDR1 LNHDA, CDR2 SQIVND (reference sequence). The CDR3 covers 14 residues. V lost 4 bases to trimming and J lost 5 bases; unmatched junction nucleotides: 2. The CDR3 DNA reads as TGTGCCAGTAGTACTGGGACAGGGGGCGAGACCCAGTACTTC. This translates into CASSTGTGGETQYF.

Ten or more counts support this clonotype. This rearrangement joins TRBV12-5 to TRBJ2-1, with 13 bases lining up with TRBD2. The germline V gene has CDR1 LGHNT and CDR2 FRNRAP. J gave up 0 bases and V 6 bases, and 5 bases lay outside the gene matches. The CDR3 sequence is 17 residues long. The CDR3 reads CASGTGTSGTSYNEQFF. For the CDR3, the DNA is TGTGCTAGTGGAACCGGGACTAGCGGGACCTCCTACAATGAGCAGTTCTTC.

The chain employs TRBV25-1 and TRBJ2-2; no clear D gene. Germline CDR1 MGHDK, CDR2 SYGVNS. CDR3 length equals 14 residues. The V end lost 10 bases, the J end lost 1 base, and 13 bases lay between the germline ends. CDR3 residues: CATLARLNTGELFF. The CDR3 DNA sequence: TGTGCCACCCTGGCCAGGCTGAACACCGGGGAGCTGTTTTTT.

In its sample, this clonotype was seen many times. The V and J genes are TRBV6-5 and TRBJ1-1, with D possibly being TRBD1 (5 bases). Germline CDR1 is MNHEY and CDR2 is SVGAGI. Trimming took 2 bases from V and 5 from J, leaving 9 bases between them. The CDR3 covers 13 residues. Here the CDR3 reads CASSYEGRTEAFF. CDR3 in DNA: TGTGCCAGCAGTTACGAGGGGAGGACTGAAGCTTTCTTT.

Here the CDR3 reads CASSLVSGWDQNIQYF. The CDR3 coding sequence is TGTGCCAGCAGCTTAGTGTCCGGGTGGGACCAAAACATTCAGTACTTC. This chain connects TRBV7-2 to TRBJ2-4, with D perhaps assigned TRBD1 or TRBD2 (5 bases each). Trimming shortened V by 1 base and J by 5 bases, and 15 bases separated the two germline ends. CDR3 length equals 16 residues. The germline CDR1 and CDR2 sequences are SGHTA and FQGNSA.

In this sample, this clonotype turned up many times. V usage is TRBV7-8 and J usage is TRBJ2-3; D gene uncertain. In germline, CDR1 is SGHVS, CDR2 FQNEAQ. V shed 1 base and J shed 6 bases, with 14 bases lying between them. There are 15 residues in the CDR3. CDR3 region: CASSLGAAPGDTQYF. CDR3 DNA sequence: TGTGCCAGCAGCTTAGGGGCGGCCCCCGGGGATACGCAGTATTTT. Variable domain in full (rest from reference TRBV7-8 and TRBJ2-3): GAGVSQSPRYKVAKRGQDVALRCDPISGHVSLFWYQQALGQGPEFLTYFQNEAQLDKSGLPSDRFFAERPEGSVSTLKIQRTQQEDSAVYLCASSLGAAPGDTQYFGPGTRLTVL.

The J gene is TRBJ1-1, the V gene TRBV29-1; maybe TRBD1 (6 bases). The CDR3 has 14 amino acids. CDR1 is SQVTM, CDR2 ANQGSEA, per germline. The V end was cut by 6 bases, the J end by 0 bases, with 14 bases between. CDR3 bases: TGCAGCGTCTCGACAGGTTTCCTGAACACTGAAGCTTTCTTT. It translates to CSVSTGFLNTEAFF.

The chain carries TRBV10-3 and TRBJ2-5; no clear D gene. The CDR3 consists of 15 residues. Germline CDR1 ENHRY, CDR2 SYGVKD. Trimming removed 6 bases from V and 0 bases from J, with 14 bases in between. CDR3 amino acids: CAISASDTYQETQYF. DNA of the CDR3: TGTGCCATCAGCGCCTCCGACACGTACCAAGAGACCCAGTACTTC.